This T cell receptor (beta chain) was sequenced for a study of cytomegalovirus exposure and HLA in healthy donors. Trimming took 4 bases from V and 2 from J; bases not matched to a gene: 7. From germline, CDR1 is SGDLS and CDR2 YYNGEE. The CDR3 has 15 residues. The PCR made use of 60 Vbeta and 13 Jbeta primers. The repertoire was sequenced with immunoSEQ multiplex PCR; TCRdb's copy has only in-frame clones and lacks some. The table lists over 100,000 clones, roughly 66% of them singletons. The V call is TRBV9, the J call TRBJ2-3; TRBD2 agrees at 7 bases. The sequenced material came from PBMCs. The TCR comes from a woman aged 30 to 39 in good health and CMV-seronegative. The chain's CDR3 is CASSKLAEPTDTQYF. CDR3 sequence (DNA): TGTGCCAGCAGCAAGCTAGCGGAACCCACAGATACGCAGTATTTT. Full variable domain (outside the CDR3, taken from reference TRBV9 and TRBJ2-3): DSGVTQTPKHLITATGQRVTLRCSPRSGDLSVYWYQQSLDQGLQFLIQYYNGEERAKGNILERFSAQQFPDLHSELNLSSLELGDSALYFCASSKLAEPTDTQYFGPGTRLTVL.